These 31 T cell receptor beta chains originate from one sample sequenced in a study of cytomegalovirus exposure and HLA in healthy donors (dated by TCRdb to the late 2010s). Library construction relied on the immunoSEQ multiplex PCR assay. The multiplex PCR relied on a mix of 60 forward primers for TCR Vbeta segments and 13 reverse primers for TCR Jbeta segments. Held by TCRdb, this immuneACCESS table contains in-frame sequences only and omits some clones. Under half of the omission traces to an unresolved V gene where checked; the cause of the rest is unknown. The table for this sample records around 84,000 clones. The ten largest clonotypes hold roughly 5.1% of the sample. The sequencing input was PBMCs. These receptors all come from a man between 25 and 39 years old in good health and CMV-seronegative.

The CDR3 DNA reads TGCGCCAGCAGCTTGGGGGACATCTTAGACACTGAAGCTTTCTTT. It yields the protein CASSLGDILDTEAFF. The chain couples TRBV5-1 to TRBJ1-1, with a weak D call TRBD1 (6 bases). Germline V gene data show CDR1 as SGHRS and CDR2 as YFSETQ. Between the trimmed V and J ends, which lost 0 bases and 3 bases, there was a span of 12 bases. The CDR3 contains 15 residues. Variable domain in full (rest from reference TRBV5-1 and TRBJ1-1): KAGVTQTPRYLIKTRGQQVTLSCSPISGHRSVSWYQQTPGQGLQFLFEYFSETQRNKGNFPGRFSGRQFSNSRSEMNVSTLELGDSALYLCASSLGDILDTEAFFGQGTRLTVV.

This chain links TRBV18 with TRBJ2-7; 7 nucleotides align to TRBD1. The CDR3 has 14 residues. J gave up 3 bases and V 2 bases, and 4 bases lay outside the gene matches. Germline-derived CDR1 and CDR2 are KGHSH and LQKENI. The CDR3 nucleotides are TGTGCCAGCTCACCAAGTCAGGGGGACTACGAGCAGTACTTC. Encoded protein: CASSPSQGDYEQYF.

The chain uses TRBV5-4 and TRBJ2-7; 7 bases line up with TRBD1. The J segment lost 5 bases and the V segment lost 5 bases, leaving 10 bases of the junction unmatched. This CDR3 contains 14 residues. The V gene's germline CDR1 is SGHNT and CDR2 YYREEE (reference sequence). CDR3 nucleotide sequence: TGTGCCAGCAGACCTGACAGGGCTGGGGACGAGCAGTACTTC. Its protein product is CASRPDRAGDEQYF.

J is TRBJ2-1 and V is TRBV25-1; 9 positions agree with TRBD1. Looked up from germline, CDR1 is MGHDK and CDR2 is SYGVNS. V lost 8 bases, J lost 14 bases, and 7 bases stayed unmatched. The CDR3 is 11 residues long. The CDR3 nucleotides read TGTGCCAGCGACAGGACAGGGGTTAAGTTCTTC. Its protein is CASDRTGVKFF.

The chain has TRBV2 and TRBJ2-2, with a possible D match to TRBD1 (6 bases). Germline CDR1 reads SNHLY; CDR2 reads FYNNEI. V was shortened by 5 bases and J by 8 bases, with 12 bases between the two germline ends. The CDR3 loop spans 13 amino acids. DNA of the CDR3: TGTGCCAGCAGTCCACAGGGTCCGGGGGAGCTGTTTTTT. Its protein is CASSPQGPGELFF.

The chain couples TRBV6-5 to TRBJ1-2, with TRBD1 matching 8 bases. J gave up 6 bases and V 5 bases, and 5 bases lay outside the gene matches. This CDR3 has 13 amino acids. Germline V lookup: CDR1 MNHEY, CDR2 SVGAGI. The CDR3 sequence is CASSLTGVNGYTF. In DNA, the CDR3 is TGTGCCAGCAGTCTGACAGGGGTTAATGGCTACACCTTC.

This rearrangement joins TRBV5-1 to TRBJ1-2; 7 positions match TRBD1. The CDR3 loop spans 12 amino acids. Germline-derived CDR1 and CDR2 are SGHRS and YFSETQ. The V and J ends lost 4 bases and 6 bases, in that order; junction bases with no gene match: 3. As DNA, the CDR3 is TGCGCCAGCAGCGAGGGGGCAGATGGCTACACCTTC. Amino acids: CASSEGADGYTF.

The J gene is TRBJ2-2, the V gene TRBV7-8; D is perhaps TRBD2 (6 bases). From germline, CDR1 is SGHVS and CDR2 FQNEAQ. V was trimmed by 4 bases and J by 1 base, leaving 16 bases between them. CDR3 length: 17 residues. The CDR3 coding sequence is TGTGCCAGCAGCTACCTCCCACCTAGCGTGAACACCGGGGAGCTGTTTTTT. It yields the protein CASSYLPPSVNTGELFF.

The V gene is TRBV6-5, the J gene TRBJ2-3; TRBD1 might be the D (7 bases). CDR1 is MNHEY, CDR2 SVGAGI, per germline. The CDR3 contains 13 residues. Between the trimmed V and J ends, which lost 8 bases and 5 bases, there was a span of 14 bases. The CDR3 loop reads CASGQGGRDTQYF. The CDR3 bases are TGTGCCAGCGGGCAGGGGGGTAGAGATACGCAGTATTTT.

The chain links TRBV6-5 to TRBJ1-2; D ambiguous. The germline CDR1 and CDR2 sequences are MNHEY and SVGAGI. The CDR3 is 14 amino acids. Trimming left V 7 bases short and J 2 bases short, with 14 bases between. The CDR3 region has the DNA TGTGCCAGCACCTCGAACCGCAGAAACTATGGCTACACCTTC. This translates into CASTSNRRNYGYTF.

The CDR3 sequence is CASSYSRTGHYGYTF. The CDR3 DNA reads as TGTGCCAGCAGTTACTCACGGACAGGTCACTATGGCTACACCTTC. The chain carries TRBV6-5 and TRBJ1-2; 7 nucleotides line up with TRBD1. Germline lookup yields CDR1 MNHEY and CDR2 SVGAGI. After removal of 0 bases from V and 3 bases from J, the junction contained 4 bases not matched to a gene. CDR3 length equals 15 residues.

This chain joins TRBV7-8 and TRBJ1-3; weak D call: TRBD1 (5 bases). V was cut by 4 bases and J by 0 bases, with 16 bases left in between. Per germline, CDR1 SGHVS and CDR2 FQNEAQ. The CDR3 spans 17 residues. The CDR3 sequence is CASSSKQGRGSGNTIYF. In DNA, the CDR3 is TGTGCCAGCAGCTCGAAGCAGGGTAGGGGCTCTGGAAACACCATATATTTT.

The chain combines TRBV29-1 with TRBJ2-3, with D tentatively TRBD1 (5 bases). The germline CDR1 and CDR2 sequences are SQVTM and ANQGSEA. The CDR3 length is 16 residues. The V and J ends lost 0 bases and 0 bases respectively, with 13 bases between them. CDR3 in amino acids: CSVEDMGRSSTDTQYF. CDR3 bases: TGCAGCGTTGAAGATATGGGGCGGTCTAGCACAGATACGCAGTATTTT.

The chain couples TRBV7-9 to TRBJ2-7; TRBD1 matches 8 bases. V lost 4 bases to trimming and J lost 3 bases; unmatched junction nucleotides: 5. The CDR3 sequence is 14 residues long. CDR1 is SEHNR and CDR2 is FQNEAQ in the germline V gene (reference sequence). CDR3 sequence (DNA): TGTGCCAGCAGCTCATTACAGGGGGGCTACGAGCAGTACTTC. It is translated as CASSSLQGGYEQYF. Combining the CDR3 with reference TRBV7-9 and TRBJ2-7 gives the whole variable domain DTGVSQNPRHKITKRGQNVTFRCDPISEHNRLYWYRQTLGQGPEFLTYFQNEAQLEKSRLLSDRFSAERPKGSFSTLEIQRTEQGDSAMYLCASSSLQGGYEQYFGPGTRLTVT.

CDR3 nucleotides: TGTGCCATCAGTGAGGTTATAGGGGCTGAAGCTTTCTTT. This translates into CAISEVIGAEAFF. The rearrangement uses TRBV10-3 and TRBJ1-1, with D maybe TRBD1 (5 bases). Germline CDR1 reads ENHRY; CDR2 reads SYGVKD. The CDR3 is 13 residues long. Trimming cost V 2 bases and J 6 bases, with 10 bases left between them.

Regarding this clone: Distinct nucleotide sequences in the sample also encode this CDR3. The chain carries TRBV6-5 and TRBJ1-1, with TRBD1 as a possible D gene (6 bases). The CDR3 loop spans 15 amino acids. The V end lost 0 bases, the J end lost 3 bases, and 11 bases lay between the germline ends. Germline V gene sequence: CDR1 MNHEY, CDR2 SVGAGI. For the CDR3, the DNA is TGTGCCAGCAGTTACTCGTACAGGGTAGACACTGAAGCTTTCTTT. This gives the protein CASSYSYRVDTEAFF.

The CDR3 reads CASTPSWRPNTEAFF. For the CDR3, the DNA is TGTGCCAGCACTCCGAGCTGGAGGCCGAACACTGAAGCTTTCTTT. This chain joins TRBV2 and TRBJ1-1; D is ambiguous. V was shortened by 7 bases and J by 1 base, with 16 bases between the two germline ends. CDR1 and CDR2 (germline): SNHLY, FYNNEI. The CDR3 totals 15 residues.

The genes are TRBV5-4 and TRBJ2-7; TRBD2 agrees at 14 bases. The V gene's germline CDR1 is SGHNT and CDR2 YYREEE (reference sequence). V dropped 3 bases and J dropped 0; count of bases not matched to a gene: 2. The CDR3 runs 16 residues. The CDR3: CASSWGLAGASYEQYF. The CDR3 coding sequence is TGTGCCAGCAGCTGGGGACTAGCGGGAGCCTCCTACGAGCAGTACTTC.

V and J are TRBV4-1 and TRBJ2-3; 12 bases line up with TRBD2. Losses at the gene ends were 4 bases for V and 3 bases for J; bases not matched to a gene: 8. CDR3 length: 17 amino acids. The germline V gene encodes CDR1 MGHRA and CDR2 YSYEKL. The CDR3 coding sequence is TGCGCCAGCAGCCCTCGGACTAGCGGGATAGGGACAGATACGCAGTATTTT. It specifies CASSPRTSGIGTDTQYF.

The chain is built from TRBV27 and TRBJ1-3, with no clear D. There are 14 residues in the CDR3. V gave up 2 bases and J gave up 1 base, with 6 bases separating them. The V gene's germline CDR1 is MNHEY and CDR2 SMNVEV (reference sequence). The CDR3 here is CASSLRGSGNTIYF. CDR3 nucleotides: TGTGCCAGCAGTTTACGGGGATCTGGAAACACCATATATTTT.

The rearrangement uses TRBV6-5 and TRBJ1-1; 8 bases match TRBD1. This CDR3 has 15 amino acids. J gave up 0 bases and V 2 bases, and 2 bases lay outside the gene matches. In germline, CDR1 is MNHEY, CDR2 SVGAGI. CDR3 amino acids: CASSYDRGLNTEAFF. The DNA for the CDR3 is TGTGCCAGCAGTTACGACAGGGGCTTGAACACTGAAGCTTTCTTT.

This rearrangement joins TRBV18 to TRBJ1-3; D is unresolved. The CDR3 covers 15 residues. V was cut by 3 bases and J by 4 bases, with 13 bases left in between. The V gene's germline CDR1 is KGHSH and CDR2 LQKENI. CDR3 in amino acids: CASSPLTVGGNTIYF. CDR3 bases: TGTGCCAGCTCACCCCTCACCGTTGGCGGAAACACCATATATTTT.

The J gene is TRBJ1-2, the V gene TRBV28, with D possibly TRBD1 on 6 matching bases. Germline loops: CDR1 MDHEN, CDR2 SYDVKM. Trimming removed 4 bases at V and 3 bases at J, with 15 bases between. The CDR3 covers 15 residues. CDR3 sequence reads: CASSSPTGFYYGYTF. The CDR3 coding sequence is TGTGCCAGCAGTTCACCTACAGGGTTCTACTATGGCTACACCTTC.

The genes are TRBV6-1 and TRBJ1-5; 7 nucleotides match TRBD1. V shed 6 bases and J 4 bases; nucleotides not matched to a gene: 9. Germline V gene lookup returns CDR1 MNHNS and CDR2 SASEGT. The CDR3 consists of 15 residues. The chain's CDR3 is CASSQRQGRNQPQHF. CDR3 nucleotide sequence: TGTGCCAGCAGCCAAAGACAGGGTAGGAATCAGCCCCAGCATTTT.

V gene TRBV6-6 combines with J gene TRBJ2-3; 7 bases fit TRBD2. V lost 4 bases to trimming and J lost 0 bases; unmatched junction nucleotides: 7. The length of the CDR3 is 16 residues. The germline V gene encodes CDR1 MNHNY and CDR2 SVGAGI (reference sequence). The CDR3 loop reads CASSFPAGSSTDTQYF. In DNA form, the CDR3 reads TGTGCCAGCAGTTTCCCAGCGGGGTCGAGCACAGATACGCAGTATTTT.

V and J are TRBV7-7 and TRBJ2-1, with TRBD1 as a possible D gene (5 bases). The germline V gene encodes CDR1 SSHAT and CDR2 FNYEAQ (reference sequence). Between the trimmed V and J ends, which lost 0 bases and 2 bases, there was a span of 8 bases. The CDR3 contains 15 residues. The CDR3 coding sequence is TGTGCCAGCAGCTTAGCAGGGGCAGCCTACAATGAGCAGTTCTTC. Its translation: CASSLAGAAYNEQFF.

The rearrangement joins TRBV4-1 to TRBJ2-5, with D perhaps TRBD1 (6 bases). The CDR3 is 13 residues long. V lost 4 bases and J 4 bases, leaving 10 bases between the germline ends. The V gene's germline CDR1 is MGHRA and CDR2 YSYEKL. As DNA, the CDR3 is TGCGCCAGCAGCCTCGGGACACGAGAGACCCAGTACTTC. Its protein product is CASSLGTRETQYF.

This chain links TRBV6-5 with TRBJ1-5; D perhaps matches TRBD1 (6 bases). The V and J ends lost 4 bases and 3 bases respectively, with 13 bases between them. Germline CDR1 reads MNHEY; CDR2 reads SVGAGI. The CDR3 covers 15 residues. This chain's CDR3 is CASSLNRDINQPQHF. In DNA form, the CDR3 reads TGTGCCAGCAGTTTGAACCGGGACATCAATCAGCCCCAGCATTTT.

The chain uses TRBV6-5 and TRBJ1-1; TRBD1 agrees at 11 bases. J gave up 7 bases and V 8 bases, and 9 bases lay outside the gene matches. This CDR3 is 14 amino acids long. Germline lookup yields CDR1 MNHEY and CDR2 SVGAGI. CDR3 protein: CASSWTGGFGEAFF. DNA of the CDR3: TGTGCCAGCTCATGGACAGGGGGCTTTGGTGAAGCTTTCTTT.

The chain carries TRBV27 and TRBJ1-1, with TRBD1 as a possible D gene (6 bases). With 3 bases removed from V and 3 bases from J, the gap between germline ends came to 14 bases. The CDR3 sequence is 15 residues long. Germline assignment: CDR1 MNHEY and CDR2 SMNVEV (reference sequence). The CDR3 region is CASSFSSGADTEAFF. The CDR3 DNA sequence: TGTGCCAGCAGTTTCAGTTCAGGGGCGGACACTGAAGCTTTCTTT.

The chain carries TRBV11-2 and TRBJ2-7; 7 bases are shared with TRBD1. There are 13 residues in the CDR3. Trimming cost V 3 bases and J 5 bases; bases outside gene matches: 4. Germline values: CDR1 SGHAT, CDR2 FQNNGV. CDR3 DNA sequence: TGTGCCAGCAGCTTCAGGGGGACGCACGAGCAGTACTTC. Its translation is CASSFRGTHEQYF.